Listed below are T cell receptor beta chains from one sample, sequenced in a study of identical twins. TCRdb reprocessed the 5' RACE reads with MiXCR, giving one entry per CDR3 protein. The sample includes roughly 770,000 distinct CDR3 sequences, 15% to 20% of them seen just once. Another study also made use of these data, one on T cells expressing NK-cell markers.

What was sequenced was PBMCs. These receptors all stem from a woman in her late teens or twenties in good health. CDR3s include the opening cysteine and the closing phenylalanine or tryptophan. The D gene is left open where the match is weak. Rows may omit the clone size; those that give it use once, few, many or a size class.

clone_size j_call d_call v_call cdr3_nt cdr3_aa
NA TRBJ2-1 NA TRBV29-1 TGCAGCGTAGCCAGGGTTGGTTCCTACAATGAGCAGTTCTTC CSVARVGSYNEQFF
NA TRBJ1-4 NA TRBV20-1 TGCAGTGCTAGTTTGAGGGGGGCAACTAATGAAAAACTGTGTTTT CSASLRGATNEKLCF
once TRBJ2-5 NA TRBV7-9 TGTGCCAGCAGCTTAGGAGCGGGCGTTCGAGAGACCCAGTACTTC CASSLGAGVRETQYF
NA TRBJ2-7 NA TRBV15 TGTGCCACCAGCACAACTCGGGGAGGAAATTACGAGCAGTACTTC CATSTTRGGNYEQYF
once TRBJ1-3 NA TRBV7-6 TGTGCCAGCAGCTCCGTAGGACACTCTGGAAACACCATATATTTT CASSSVGHSGNTIYF
NA TRBJ1-2 NA TRBV12-3/TRBV12-4 TGTGCCAGCAGTACAGGGTTTGCGGCTCCCGGCTACACCTTC CASSTGFAAPGYTF
NA TRBJ2-7 NA TRBV2 TGTGCCAGCAGTGTTCTACAGGGAGGTGGCGAGCAGTACTTC CASSVLQGGGEQYF
NA TRBJ2-6 NA TRBV12-3/TRBV12-4 TGTGCCAGCAGGGCCCAGGCCTCTGGGGCCAACGTCCTGACTTTC CASRAQASGANVLTF
few TRBJ2-1 TRBD2 TRBV6-2/TRBV6-3 TGTGCCAGCAGTTACCGAAAAACTAGCGGGAGAACGAGGAGCTCCTACAATGAGCAGTTCTTC CASSYRKTSGRTRSSYNEQFF
NA TRBJ2-3 TRBD1 TRBV20-1 TGCAGTGCTACAGGATGGGACAGGGCGACAGATACGCAGTATTTT CSATGWDRATDTQYF
few TRBJ2-1 NA TRBV29-1 TGCAGCGTTGGATCCGGGGGTAATGAGCAGTTCTTC CSVGSGGNEQFF
NA TRBJ2-3 TRBD2 TRBV29-1 TGCAGCACATACGGCGGGAGGGGGGCAGATACGCAGTATTTT CSTYGGRGADTQYF
NA TRBJ2-2 TRBD2 TRBV30 TGTGCCTGGAGTGTGGGGACTAGCGACACCGGGGAGCTGTTTTTT CAWSVGTSDTGELFF
NA TRBJ2-7 NA TRBV2 TGTGCCAGCACCCTAGACTCGGGTGGCTACGAGCAGTACTTC CASTLDSGGYEQYF
few TRBJ2-3 NA TRBV29-1 TGCAGCGCTAGGGTGTGGCTCACAGATACGCAGTATTTT CSARVWLTDTQYF
few TRBJ2-1 TRBD2 TRBV14 TGTGCCAGCAGCCGTCCCGGGACTAGAGAAATCTTC CASSRPGTREIF
NA TRBJ2-7 TRBD2 TRBV7-8 TGTGCCAGCAGCTTAGCGGTGGTCGGGGGGTACGAGCAGTACTTC CASSLAVVGGYEQYF
many TRBJ2-7 TRBD1 TRBV7-2 TGTGCCAGCAGCTTCGGGACAGGGTCGTCCTACGAGCAGTACTTC CASSFGTGSSYEQYF
NA TRBJ2-1 NA TRBV9 TGTGCCAGCAGCGTAGGGGGGTACTCCTACAATGAGCAGTTCTTC CASSVGGYSYNEQFF
few TRBJ2-2 NA TRBV6-5 TGTGCCAGCAGTTATGGGTCCACCCTAGCCAGAACCGGGGAGCTGTTTTTT CASSYGSTLARTGELFF
NA TRBJ2-2 TRBD2 TRBV12-3/TRBV12-4 TGTGCCAGCAGTCCCCGGGAGGGCCGAAGCGGGGAGCTGTTTTTT CASSPREGRSGELFF
many TRBJ1-5 NA TRBV7-2 TGTGCCAGCAGCGTCGACCGGAATAGCGGTCAGCCCCAGCATTTT CASSVDRNSGQPQHF
few TRBJ2-3 NA TRBV20-1 TGCAGTGCTAGGTGGGGCAGGGACAATACGCAGTATTTT CSARWGRDNTQYF
many TRBJ2-1 TRBD2 TRBV29-1 TGCAGCGTTACCCCGCTAGCGGGGGCTTCCCATGAGCAGTTCTTC CSVTPLAGASHEQFF
NA TRBJ1-1 NA TRBV20-1 TGCAGTGCTCTGGAAGGGTCGGCTGAAGCTTTCTTT CSALEGSAEAFF
many TRBJ1-4 NA TRBV29-1 TGCAGCGCCAGCGGTCCGGGAGCAACTAATGAAAAACTGTTTTTT CSASGPGATNEKLFF
few TRBJ2-5 NA TRBV10-3 TGTGCCATCAAAACCCAAGAGACCCAGTACTTC CAIKTQETQYF
NA TRBJ2-1 NA TRBV7-2 TGTGCCAGCAGTCCCCAGGGGGGCGGGCAGTTCTTC CASSPQGGGQFF
few TRBJ2-7 TRBD1 TRBV6-1 TGTGCCAGCAGTGAATGGACAGGGGGCGGCGAGCAGTACTTC CASSEWTGGGEQYF
few TRBJ2-1 TRBD2 TRBV6-1 TGTGCCAGCACCTCAATAGCGGGAGTTTCAGTAGACAATGAGCAGTTCTTC CASTSIAGVSVDNEQFF
once TRBJ2-7 NA TRBV5-1 TGCGCCAGCACCGATATCGACATCTCATACGAGCAGTACTTC CASTDIDISYEQYF
once TRBJ1-5 TRBD1 TRBV20-1 TGCAGTGTTATACAGGGGGCATGGCAGCCCCAGCATTTT CSVIQGAWQPQHF
NA TRBJ2-1 TRBD2 TRBV9 TGTGCCAGCAGCGGCCTGAGCGGGAGGGGGAATTACAATGAGCAGTTCTTC CASSGLSGRGNYNEQFF
NA TRBJ2-1 NA TRBV6-5 TGTGCCAGCAGTTACCTCGGGTCCTCCTACAATGGGCAGTTCTTC CASSYLGSSYNGQFF
NA TRBJ2-7 TRBD2 TRBV12-3/TRBV12-4 TGTGCCAGCAGTTCCTCCGGGACTAGTATATACGAGCAGTACTTC CASSSSGTSIYEQYF
NA TRBJ2-1 NA TRBV9 TGTGCCAGCAGCGACGGATGGAATGAGCAGTTCTTC CASSDGWNEQFF
few TRBJ1-4 NA TRBV5-1 TGCGCCAGCAGCTCGAATGCGACGAGAACTGAAAAACTGTTTTTT CASSSNATRTEKLFF
NA TRBJ2-7 NA TRBV7-6 TGTGCCAGCAGCTTACAAGGGGGGTCTGGACACGAGCAGTACTTC CASSLQGGSGHEQYF
NA TRBJ2-4 NA TRBV5-1 TGCGCCAGCAGCTTGGTCCCAGGGCGCAAAAACATTCAGTACTTC CASSLVPGRKNIQYF
few TRBJ2-1 NA TRBV20-1 TGCAGTGCTAGAGATCCCCTCCGTACCAATGAGCAGTTCTTC CSARDPLRTNEQFF
NA TRBJ2-3 NA TRBV7-2 TGTGCCCTAAGGAGGGGTTTAGCAGATACGCAGTATTTT CALRRGLADTQYF
NA TRBJ2-2 TRBD1 TRBV6-1 TGTGCCAGCAGAAGACAGGGGGCACGGAACACCGGGGAGCTGTTTTTT CASRRQGARNTGELFF
many TRBJ2-7 NA TRBV5-1 TGCGCCAGCAGCTTGGGGCACGGGAATGAGCAGTACTTC CASSLGHGNEQYF
many TRBJ1-5 NA TRBV29-1 TGCAGCGCGAGAGGAGGGTATGGTCAGCCCCAGCATTTT CSARGGYGQPQHF
few TRBJ2-7 TRBD2 TRBV20-1 TGCAGTGCTAGAGATTGGGTGGGAGGGCCACTCTACGAGCAGTACTTC CSARDWVGGPLYEQYF
NA TRBJ2-1 TRBD1 TRBV18 TGTGCCAGCTCACCAAGACAGGGGGCGGCTGGTGAGCAGTTCTTC CASSPRQGAAGEQFF
NA TRBJ2-7 TRBD2 TRBV5-4 TGTGCCAGCAGCCTCAACAGCGGGAGTATCAACGAGCAGTACTTC CASSLNSGSINEQYF
NA TRBJ1-6 NA TRBV3-1 TGTGCCAGCAGCCAAGATGGTGGGCAGGGGTATGGACCCCTCCACTTT CASSQDGGQGYGPLHF